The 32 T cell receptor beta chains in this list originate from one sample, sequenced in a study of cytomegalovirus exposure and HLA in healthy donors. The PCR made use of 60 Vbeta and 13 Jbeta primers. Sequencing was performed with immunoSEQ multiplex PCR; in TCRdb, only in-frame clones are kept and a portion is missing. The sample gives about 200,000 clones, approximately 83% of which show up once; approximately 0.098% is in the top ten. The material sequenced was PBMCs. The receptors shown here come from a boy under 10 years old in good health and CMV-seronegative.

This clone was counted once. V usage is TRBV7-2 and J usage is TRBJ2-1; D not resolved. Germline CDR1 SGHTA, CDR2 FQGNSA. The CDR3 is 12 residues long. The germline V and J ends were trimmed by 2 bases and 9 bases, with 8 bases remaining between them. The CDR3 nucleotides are TGTGCCAGCAGCTTACATGTGGCTGAGCAGTTCTTC. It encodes CASSLHVAEQFF.

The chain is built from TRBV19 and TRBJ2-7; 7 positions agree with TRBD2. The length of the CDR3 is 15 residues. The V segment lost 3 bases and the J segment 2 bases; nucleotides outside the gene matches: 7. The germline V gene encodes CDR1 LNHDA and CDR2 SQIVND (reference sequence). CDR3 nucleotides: TGTGCCAGTAGTATGGGGGTGGGGGGGGCCTACGAGCAGTACTTC. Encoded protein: CASSMGVGGAYEQYF.

The CDR3 here is CASNSGGADTDTQYF. Here the CDR3 DNA reads TGTGCCAGCAATAGCGGGGGGGCTGACACAGATACGCAGTATTTT. The chain links TRBV6-1 to TRBJ2-3; TRBD2 matches 11 bases. The germline V gene has CDR1 MNHNS and CDR2 SASEGT. There are 15 residues in the CDR3. Germline trimming cut 7 bases from V and 2 bases from J; bases unmatched to any gene: 5.

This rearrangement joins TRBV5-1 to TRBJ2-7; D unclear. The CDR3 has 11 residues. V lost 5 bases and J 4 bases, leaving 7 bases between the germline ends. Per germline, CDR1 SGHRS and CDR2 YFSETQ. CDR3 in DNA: TGCGCCAGCAGAACCGGGTACGAGCAGTACTTC. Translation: CASRTGYEQYF.

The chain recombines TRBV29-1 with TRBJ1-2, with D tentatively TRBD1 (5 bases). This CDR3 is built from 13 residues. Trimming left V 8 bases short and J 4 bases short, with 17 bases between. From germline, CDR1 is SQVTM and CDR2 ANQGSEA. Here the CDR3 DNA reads TGCAGCATCTCGCGCAGGGATGGCTATGGCTACACCTTC. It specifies CSISRRDGYGYTF.

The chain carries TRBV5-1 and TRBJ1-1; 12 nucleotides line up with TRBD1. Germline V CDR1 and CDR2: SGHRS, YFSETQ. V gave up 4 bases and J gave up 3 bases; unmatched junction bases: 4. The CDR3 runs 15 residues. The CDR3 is CASSPGQGAYTEAFF. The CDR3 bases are TGCGCCAGCAGCCCGGGACAGGGGGCATACACTGAAGCTTTCTTT.

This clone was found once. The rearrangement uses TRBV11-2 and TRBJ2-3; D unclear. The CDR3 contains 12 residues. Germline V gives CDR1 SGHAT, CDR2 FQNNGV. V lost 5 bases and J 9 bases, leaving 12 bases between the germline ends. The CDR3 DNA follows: TGTGCCAGCAGCCCCGTGGGCGCAACGCAGTATTTT. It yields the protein CASSPVGATQYF.

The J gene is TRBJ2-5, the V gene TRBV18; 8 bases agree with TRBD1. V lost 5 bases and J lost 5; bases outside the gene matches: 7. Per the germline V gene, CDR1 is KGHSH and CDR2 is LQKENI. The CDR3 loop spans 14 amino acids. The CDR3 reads CASSRDRSGETQYF. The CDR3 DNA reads TGTGCCAGCTCAAGGGACAGGAGCGGGGAGACCCAGTACTTC.

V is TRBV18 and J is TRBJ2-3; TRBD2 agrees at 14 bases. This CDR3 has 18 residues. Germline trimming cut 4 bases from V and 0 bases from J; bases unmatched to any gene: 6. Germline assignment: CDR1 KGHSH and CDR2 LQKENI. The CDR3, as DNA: TGTGCCAGCTCACTGGGACTAGCGGGGGAATATAGCACAGATACGCAGTATTTT. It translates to CASSLGLAGEYSTDTQYF.

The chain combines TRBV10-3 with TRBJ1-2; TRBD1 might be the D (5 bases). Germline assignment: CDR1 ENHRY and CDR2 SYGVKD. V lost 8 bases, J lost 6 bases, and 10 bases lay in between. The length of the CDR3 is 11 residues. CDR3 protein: CAIGGGDGYTF. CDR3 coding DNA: TGTGCCATCGGGGGAGGCGATGGCTACACCTTC.

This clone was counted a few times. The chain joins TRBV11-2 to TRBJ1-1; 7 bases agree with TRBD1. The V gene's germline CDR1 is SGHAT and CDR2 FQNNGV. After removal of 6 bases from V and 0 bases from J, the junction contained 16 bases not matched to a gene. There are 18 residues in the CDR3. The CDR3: CASRSNRGQLWVNTEAFF. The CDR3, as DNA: TGTGCCAGCAGATCCAACAGGGGCCAACTATGGGTGAACACTGAAGCTTTCTTT.

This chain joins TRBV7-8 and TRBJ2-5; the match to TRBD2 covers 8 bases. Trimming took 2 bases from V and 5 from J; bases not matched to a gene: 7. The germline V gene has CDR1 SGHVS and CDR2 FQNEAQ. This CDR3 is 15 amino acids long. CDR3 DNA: TGTGCCAGCAGCTTATTTCGGGGGGGCGGGGAGACCCAGTACTTC. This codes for CASSLFRGGGETQYF.

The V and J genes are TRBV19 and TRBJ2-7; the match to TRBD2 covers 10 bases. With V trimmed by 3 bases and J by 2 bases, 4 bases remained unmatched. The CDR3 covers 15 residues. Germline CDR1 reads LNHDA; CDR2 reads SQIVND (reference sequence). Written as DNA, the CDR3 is TGTGCCAGTAGTATTAGGCTAGCGGGGGCCTACGAGCAGTACTTC. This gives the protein CASSIRLAGAYEQYF.

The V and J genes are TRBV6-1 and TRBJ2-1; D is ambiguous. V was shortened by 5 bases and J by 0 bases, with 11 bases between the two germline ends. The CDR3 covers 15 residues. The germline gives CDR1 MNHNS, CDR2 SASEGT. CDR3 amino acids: CASSRTVSSYNEQFF. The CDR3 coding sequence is TGTGCCAGCAGTCGTACGGTCTCCTCCTACAATGAGCAGTTCTTC.

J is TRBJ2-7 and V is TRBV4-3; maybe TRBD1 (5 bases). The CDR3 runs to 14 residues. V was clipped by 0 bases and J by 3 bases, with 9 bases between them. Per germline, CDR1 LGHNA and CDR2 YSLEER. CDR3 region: CASSQDRALYEQYF. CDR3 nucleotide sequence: TGCGCCAGCAGCCAAGACAGGGCCCTCTACGAGCAGTACTTC.

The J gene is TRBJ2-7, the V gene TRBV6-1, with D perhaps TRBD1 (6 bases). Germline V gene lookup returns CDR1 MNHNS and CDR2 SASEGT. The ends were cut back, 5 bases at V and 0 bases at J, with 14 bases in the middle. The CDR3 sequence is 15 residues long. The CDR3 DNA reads TGTGCCAGCAGTATCGGCAGGGGTCCCTCCTACGAGCAGTACTTC. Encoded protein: CASSIGRGPSYEQYF.

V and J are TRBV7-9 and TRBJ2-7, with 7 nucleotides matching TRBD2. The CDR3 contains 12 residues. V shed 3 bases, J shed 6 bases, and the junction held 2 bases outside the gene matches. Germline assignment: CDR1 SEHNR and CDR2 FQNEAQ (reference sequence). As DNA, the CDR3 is TGTGCCAGCAGCTTCAGGGAGGGCGAGCAGTACTTC. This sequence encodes CASSFREGEQYF.

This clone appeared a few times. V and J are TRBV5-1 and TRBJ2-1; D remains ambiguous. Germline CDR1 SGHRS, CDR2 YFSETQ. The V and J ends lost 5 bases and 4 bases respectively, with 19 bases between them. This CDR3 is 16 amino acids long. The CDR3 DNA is TGCGCCAGCAGATCTCTAGTATCGACGGATTACAATGAGCAGTTCTTC. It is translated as CASRSLVSTDYNEQFF.

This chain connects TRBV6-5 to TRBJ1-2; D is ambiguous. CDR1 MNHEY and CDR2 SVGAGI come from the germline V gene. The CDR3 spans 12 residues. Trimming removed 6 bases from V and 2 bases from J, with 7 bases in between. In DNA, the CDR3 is TGTGCCAGCAGAGGAGGAAACTATGGCTACACCTTC. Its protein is CASRGGNYGYTF.

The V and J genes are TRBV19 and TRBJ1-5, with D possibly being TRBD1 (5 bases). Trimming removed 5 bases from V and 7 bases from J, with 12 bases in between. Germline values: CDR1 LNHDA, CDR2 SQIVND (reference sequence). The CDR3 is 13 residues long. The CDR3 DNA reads TGTGCCAGTAGTCAGGACAAAGGGCAGCCCCAGCATTTT. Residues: CASSQDKGQPQHF.

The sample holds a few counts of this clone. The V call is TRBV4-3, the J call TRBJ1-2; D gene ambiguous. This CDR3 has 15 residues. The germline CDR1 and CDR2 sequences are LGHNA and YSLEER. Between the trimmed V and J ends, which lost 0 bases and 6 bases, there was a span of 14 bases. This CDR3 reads CASSQDYGLRHGYTF. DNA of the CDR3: TGCGCCAGCAGCCAAGATTATGGACTGAGGCATGGCTACACCTTC.

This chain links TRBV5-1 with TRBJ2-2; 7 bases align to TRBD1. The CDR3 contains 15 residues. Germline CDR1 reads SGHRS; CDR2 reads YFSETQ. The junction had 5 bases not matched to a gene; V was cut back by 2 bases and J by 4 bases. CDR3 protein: CASSFGAGGTGELFF. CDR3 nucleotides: TGCGCCAGCAGCTTTGGTGCAGGGGGCACCGGGGAGCTGTTTTTT.

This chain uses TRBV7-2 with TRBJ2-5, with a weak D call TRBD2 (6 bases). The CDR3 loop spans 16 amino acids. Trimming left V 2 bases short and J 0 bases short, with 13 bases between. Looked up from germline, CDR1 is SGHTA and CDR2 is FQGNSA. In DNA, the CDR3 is TGTGCCAGCAGCTTAAGGAGGGGACTGTACCAAGAGACCCAGTACTTC. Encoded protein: CASSLRRGLYQETQYF.

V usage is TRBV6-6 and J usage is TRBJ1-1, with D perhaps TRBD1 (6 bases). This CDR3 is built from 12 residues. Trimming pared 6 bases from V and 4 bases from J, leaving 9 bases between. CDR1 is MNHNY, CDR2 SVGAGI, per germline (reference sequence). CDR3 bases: TGTGCCAGCAGAAGGGGGAGCACTGAAGCTTTCTTT. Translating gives CASRRGSTEAFF.

The DNA of the CDR3 is TGCGCCAGCAGCTTGGGCGTTAATGAAAAACTGTTTTTT. The encoded protein is CASSLGVNEKLFF. V gene TRBV5-1 combines with J gene TRBJ1-4; D gene unclear. The germline gives CDR1 SGHRS, CDR2 YFSETQ. Deletions cut 0 bases from V and 4 bases from J, with 4 bases between. The CDR3 has 13 residues.

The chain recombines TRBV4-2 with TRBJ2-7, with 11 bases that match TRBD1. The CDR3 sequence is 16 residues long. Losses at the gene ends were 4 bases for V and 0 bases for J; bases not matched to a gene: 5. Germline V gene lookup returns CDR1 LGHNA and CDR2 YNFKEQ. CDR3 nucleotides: TGTGCCAGCAGCCGGACAGGGGGCTCACTCTCCTACGAGCAGTACTTC. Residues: CASSRTGGSLSYEQYF.

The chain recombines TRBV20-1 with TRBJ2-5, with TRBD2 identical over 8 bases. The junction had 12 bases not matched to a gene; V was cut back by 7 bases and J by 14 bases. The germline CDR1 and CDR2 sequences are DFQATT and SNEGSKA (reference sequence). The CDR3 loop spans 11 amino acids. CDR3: CSVPDLAGVYF. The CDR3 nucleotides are TGCAGTGTTCCAGACCTAGCGGGTGTCTACTTC.

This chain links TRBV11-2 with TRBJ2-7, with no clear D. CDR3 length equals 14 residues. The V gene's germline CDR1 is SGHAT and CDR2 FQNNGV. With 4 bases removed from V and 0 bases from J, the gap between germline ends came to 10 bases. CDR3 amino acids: CASSYMPSSYEQYF. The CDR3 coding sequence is TGTGCCAGCAGCTATATGCCTAGCTCCTACGAGCAGTACTTC.

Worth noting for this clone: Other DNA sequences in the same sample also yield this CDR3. In nucleotides, the CDR3 is TGCGCCAGCAGCCAAGATGGGCGGGGTGGAGAGACCCAGTACTTC. This encodes CASSQDGRGGETQYF. The rearrangement uses TRBV4-1 and TRBJ2-5; perhaps TRBD2 as D (6 bases). The CDR3 is 15 residues long. Germline assignment: CDR1 MGHRA and CDR2 YSYEKL. The V gene lost 0 bases and the J gene lost 4 bases, with 12 bases spanning the gap.

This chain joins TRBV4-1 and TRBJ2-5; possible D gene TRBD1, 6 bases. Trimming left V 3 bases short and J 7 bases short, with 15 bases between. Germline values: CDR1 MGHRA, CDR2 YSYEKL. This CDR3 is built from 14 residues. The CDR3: CASSQVGQKGTQYF. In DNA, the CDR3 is TGCGCCAGCAGCCAGGTCGGACAGAAGGGGACCCAGTACTTC.

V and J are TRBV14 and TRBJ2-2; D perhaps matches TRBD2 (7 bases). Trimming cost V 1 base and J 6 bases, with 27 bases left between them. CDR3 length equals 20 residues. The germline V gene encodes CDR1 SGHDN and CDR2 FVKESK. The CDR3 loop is CASSQGMTGEGGGPPGELFF. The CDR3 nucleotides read TGTGCCAGCAGCCAAGGGATGACTGGGGAGGGGGGGGGCCCTCCCGGGGAGCTGTTTTTT.

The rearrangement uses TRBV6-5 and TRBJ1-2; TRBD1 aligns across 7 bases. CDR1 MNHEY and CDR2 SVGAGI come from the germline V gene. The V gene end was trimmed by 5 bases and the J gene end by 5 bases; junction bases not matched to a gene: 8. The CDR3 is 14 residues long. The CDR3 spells CASSQGGVFYGYTF. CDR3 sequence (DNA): TGTGCCAGCAGTCAGGGGGGAGTATTTTATGGCTACACCTTC.